The 7 T cell receptor beta chains listed next were all sequenced from one sample in a study of blood T cell repertoires in COVID-19. Produced via immunoSEQ multiplex PCR; TCRdb's table is partial and in-frame only. The table lists hundreds of thousands of clones, around 89% of them singletons, with roughly 4% in the top ten. Material for sequencing was peripheral blood. These TCRs come from a woman in her 30s with acute or convalescent COVID-19.

The rearrangement links TRBV4-1 to TRBJ2-5; D possibly corresponds to TRBD2 (5 bases). The CDR3 contains 15 residues. Deletions cut 2 bases from V and 5 bases from J, with 15 bases between. Per germline, CDR1 MGHRA and CDR2 YSYEKL. The chain's CDR3 is CASSQFGGPGETQYF. CDR3 coding DNA: TGCGCCAGCAGCCAATTCGGTGGTCCGGGGGAGACCCAGTACTTC.

This clone showed up just once. The V call is TRBV5-1, the J call TRBJ2-3; no clear D gene. This CDR3 has 16 amino acids. The V gene lost 2 bases and the J gene lost 0 bases, with 13 bases spanning the gap. CDR1 and CDR2 from the germline V gene are SGHRS and YFSETQ. Here the CDR3 reads CASSFIFGSSTDTQYF. The CDR3 DNA is TGCGCCAGCAGCTTTATATTTGGCTCTAGCACAGATACGCAGTATTTT.

The chain links TRBV7-3 to TRBJ1-5, with D perhaps matching TRBD1 (6 bases). V was shortened by 5 bases and J by 5 bases, with 10 bases between the two germline ends. Germline V gives CDR1 SGHTA, CDR2 FQGTGA. The CDR3 loop spans 13 amino acids. This chain's CDR3 is CASSLNRDQPQHF. Here the CDR3 DNA reads TGTGCCAGCAGCCTTAACAGGGATCAGCCCCAGCATTTT.

The chain joins TRBV5-1 to TRBJ2-2; TRBD1 matches at 9 bases. With 4 bases clipped from V and 6 bases from J, the junction kept 10 bases outside the gene matches. The germline V gene encodes CDR1 SGHRS and CDR2 YFSETQ. The CDR3 is 16 amino acids. This CDR3 is CASSTPGQGRSGELFF. The CDR3 DNA sequence: TGCGCCAGCAGCACACCGGGACAGGGACGATCCGGGGAGCTGTTTTTT.

The chain is built from TRBV19 and TRBJ1-1; TRBD1 matches at 9 bases. Germline CDR1 reads LNHDA; CDR2 reads SQIVND (reference sequence). The V gene end was trimmed by 7 bases and the J gene end by 5 bases; junction bases not matched to a gene: 11. This CDR3 region has 15 residues. In DNA form, the CDR3 reads TGTGCCAGTATCAGTAGGGGACAGGGATTGACTGAAGCTTTCTTT. Protein product: CASISRGQGLTEAFF. Based on the CDR3 plus reference TRBV19 and TRBJ1-1, the full variable domain is DGGITQSPKYLFRKEGQNVTLSCEQNLNHDAMYWYRQDPGQGLRLIYYSQIVNDFQKGDIAEGYSVSREKKESFPLTVTSAQKNPTAFYLCASISRGQGLTEAFFGQGTRLTVV.

In the case of this clone: Other nucleotide sequences from this sample produce the same CDR3. The chain combines TRBV7-9 with TRBJ2-5; possibly TRBD2 for D (6 bases). Germline V gene sequence: CDR1 SEHNR, CDR2 FQNEAQ (reference sequence). The CDR3 totals 14 residues. Trimming shortened V by 2 bases and J by 3 bases, and 10 bases separated the two germline ends. CDR3 residues: CASSLYGGEETQYF. The CDR3, as DNA: TGTGCCAGCAGCTTATACGGCGGGGAAGAGACCCAGTACTTC.

The chain employs TRBV30 and TRBJ2-3; 11 positions agree with TRBD2. CDR1 GTSNPN and CDR2 SVGIG come from the germline V gene (reference sequence). The CDR3 loop spans 14 amino acids. After removal of 4 bases from V and 0 bases from J, the junction contained 0 bases not matched to a gene. This CDR3 is CAWTSGGSTDTQYF. CDR3 DNA sequence: TGTGCCTGGACTAGCGGGGGGAGCACAGATACGCAGTATTTT.